The 12 T cell receptor beta chains in this list originate from one sample, sequenced in a study of T-cell reconstitution after alpha-beta-depleted transplantation in children. Preparing the TCRbeta library involved the use of unique molecular identifiers. TCRdb ran MiXCR on the PCR reads and lists one entry per CDR3 protein. Counted here are about 490,000 distinct CDR3 sequences, 10% occurring once; the ten biggest clones make up roughly 2.1%. The sequences come from PBMCs, collected before TCRalphabeta/CD19-depleted stem cell transplant. The receptors shown here come from a child aged 2 to 10 with inherited bone marrow failure, due to receive a stem cell transplant.

This clonotype appeared a few times. The V call is TRBV10-3, the J call TRBJ1-2; D remains unclear. Trimming took off 3 bases at V and 5 bases at J, with 13 bases between the two ends. This CDR3 has 14 residues. Per the germline V gene, CDR1 is ENHRY and CDR2 is SYGVKD. This chain's CDR3 is CAISDISDLYGYTF. Here the CDR3 DNA reads TGTGCCATCAGTGACATTTCAGACCTGTATGGCTACACCTTC.

The V gene is TRBV28, the J gene TRBJ2-7; 9 bases match TRBD2. Losses at the gene ends were 7 bases for V and 4 bases for J; bases not matched to a gene: 8. This CDR3 has 14 residues. The germline V gene has CDR1 MDHEN and CDR2 SYDVKM. The CDR3, as DNA: TGTGCCAGCACCCGTAGCGGGAGTCAGTACGAGCAGTACTTC. Translated: CASTRSGSQYEQYF.

The rearrangement uses TRBV28 and TRBJ2-2; D remains unclear. The length of the CDR3 is 12 residues. V was cut by 8 bases and J by 0 bases, with 4 bases left in between. Germline CDR1 and CDR2: MDHEN and SYDVKM. CDR3 amino acids: CASLTNTGELFF. For the CDR3, the DNA is TGTGCCAGCTTGACGAACACCGGGGAGCTGTTTTTT. The full variable domain, rest sourced from reference TRBV28 and TRBJ2-2, is DVKVTQSSRYLVKRTGEKVFLECVQDMDHENMFWYRQDPGLGLRLIYFSYDVKMKEKGDIPEGYSVSREKKERFSLILESASTNQTSMYLCASLTNTGELFFGEGSRLTVL.

The sample holds many counts of this clonotype. CDR3 in DNA: TGCAGCGTTGAGGCACAGTACACCGGGGAGCTGTTTTTT. Translated: CSVEAQYTGELFF. The chain employs TRBV29-1 and TRBJ2-2, with D unclear. Trimming stripped 3 bases from V and 3 bases from J, with 8 bases between. The CDR3 length is 13 residues. Germline CDR1 SQVTM, CDR2 ANQGSEA.

This clonotype was observed at least ten times. The chain has TRBV20-1 and TRBJ2-2; 9 bases line up with TRBD2. In germline, CDR1 is DFQATT, CDR2 SNEGSKA (reference sequence). The CDR3 length is 16 residues. CDR3 nucleotides: TGCACCGCCAAAAGGTCTAGCGGGACCCGCGGCGGGGAGCTGTTTTTT. Protein product: CTAKRSSGTRGGELFF.

This clonotype was counted a few times. The chain has TRBV4-1 and TRBJ2-5; D call uncertain. The CDR3 is made up of 19 amino acids. Germline V CDR1 and CDR2: MGHRA, YSYEKL. V dropped 1 base and J dropped 5 bases, with 26 bases sitting between them. CDR3 sequence: CASSQGRTPYPTRTETQYF. The CDR3 region has the DNA TGCGCCAGCAGCCAAGGTAGAACCCCTTACCCAACAAGAACGGAGACCCAGTACTTC.

A few counts support this clonotype. The rearrangement links TRBV30 to TRBJ2-4; tentatively, D is TRBD2 (5 bases). Looked up from germline, CDR1 is GTSNPN and CDR2 is SVGIG (reference sequence). V lost 6 bases and J 8 bases, leaving 8 bases between the germline ends. The CDR3 spans 10 residues. CDR3 residues: CACGMDIQYF. CDR3 in DNA: TGTGCCTGCGGGATGGACATTCAGTACTTC.

This clonotype was seen many times. The J gene is TRBJ1-4, the V gene TRBV6-5; D is undetermined. V lost 6 bases to trimming and J lost 2 bases, with 13 bases between them. CDR1 and CDR2 from the germline V gene are MNHEY and SVGAGI. This CDR3 region has 15 residues. CDR3 in amino acids: CASSYVGNTNEKLFF. DNA of the CDR3: TGTGCCAGCAGCTACGTGGGGAACACTAATGAAAAACTGTTTTTT.

This clonotype was detected many times. The chain is built from TRBV5-1 and TRBJ2-5, with 8 nucleotides matching TRBD2. There are 15 residues in the CDR3. CDR1 SGHRS and CDR2 YFSETQ come from the germline V gene. V shed 1 base, J shed 6 bases, and the junction held 8 bases outside the gene matches. CDR3 in amino acids: CASSLILAAHQTQYF. The CDR3 DNA is TGCGCCAGCAGCTTGATACTAGCGGCTCACCAGACCCAGTACTTC.

This clonotype showed up many times. The gene calls are TRBV12-3 or TRBV12-4 and TRBJ1-1, with 8 nucleotides matching TRBD1. CDR3 length: 13 amino acids. The trim removed 6 bases at V and 6 bases at J, leaving 6 bases unmatched. CDR3 bases: TGTGCCAGCAGCATGGACAGGGCTGCTGAAGCTTTCTTT. This encodes CASSMDRAAEAFF.

This clonotype has only a few counts. The V gene is TRBV27, the J gene TRBJ2-3; D perhaps matches TRBD2 (5 bases). In germline, CDR1 is MNHEY, CDR2 SMNVEV (reference sequence). Trimming took 10 bases from V and 2 from J, leaving 19 bases between them. This CDR3 is built from 15 residues. CDR3 sequence (DNA): TGTGCCACCAGGCCAGGACTGCGATACACAGATACGCAGTATTTT. Its translation is CATRPGLRYTDTQYF.

This clonotype was seen ten or more times. This rearrangement joins TRBV30 to TRBJ2-2; D is uncertain. The CDR3 sequence is 13 residues long. The ends were cut back, 2 bases at V and 0 bases at J, with 4 bases in the middle. CDR1 is GTSNPN and CDR2 is SVGIG in the germline V gene (reference sequence). Here the CDR3 reads CAWSIPNTGELFF. In nucleotides, the CDR3 is TGTGCCTGGAGTATCCCGAACACCGGGGAGCTGTTTTTT.